This entry lists 7 T cell receptor beta chains sequenced from one sample in a study of blood T cell repertoires in COVID-19. Sequencing used immunoSEQ multiplex PCR; TCRdb keeps in-frame clones, though not all of them. This table has about 220,000 clones, 82% appearing once. Sequenced sample: peripheral blood. Receptors originate from a woman in her seventies with COVID-19, enrolled during active disease.

This clone was detected a few times. This sequence joins TRBV27 and TRBJ1-2, with 9 bases fitting TRBD1. Germline loops: CDR1 MNHEY, CDR2 SMNVEV (reference sequence). The CDR3 spans 14 residues. The J segment lost 5 bases and the V segment lost 6 bases, leaving 7 bases of the junction unmatched. For the CDR3, the DNA is TGTGCCAGCAGGCACCCGGGACAGGGATATGGCTACACCTTC. Protein: CASRHPGQGYGYTF.

This rearrangement joins TRBV5-4 to TRBJ1-4, with 9 bases matching TRBD1. Trimming at V came to 5 bases and at J to 7 bases, leaving 6 bases not matched to a gene. Germline V CDR1 and CDR2: SGHNT, YYREEE (reference sequence). This CDR3 is built from 14 residues. The CDR3 reads CASSLPGQGEKLFF. The CDR3 DNA is TGTGCCAGCAGTTTACCGGGACAGGGTGAAAAACTGTTTTTT.

The chain is built from TRBV5-4 and TRBJ2-3; possible D gene TRBD2, 6 bases. Germline CDR1 is SGHNT and CDR2 is YYREEE (reference sequence). Trimming took 4 bases from V and 6 from J, leaving 15 bases between them. This CDR3 is 14 amino acids long. CDR3 sequence (DNA): TGTGCCAGCAGCCTGCTCGGACGGGAGGATACGCAGTATTTT. Amino acid sequence: CASSLLGREDTQYF.

The chain recombines TRBV27 with TRBJ2-7, with D possibly being TRBD1 (6 bases). This CDR3 comprises 15 residues. Deletions cut 5 bases from V and 6 bases from J, with 20 bases between. The germline V gene encodes CDR1 MNHEY and CDR2 SMNVEV (reference sequence). As DNA, the CDR3 is TGTGCCAGCAGTCAACAGGGAAGGGGTCTTACCGAGCAGTACTTC. Residues: CASSQQGRGLTEQYF.

V usage is TRBV5-1 and J usage is TRBJ2-1; 16 nucleotides match TRBD2. CDR1 is SGHRS, CDR2 YFSETQ, per germline. The V segment lost 4 bases and the J segment 8 bases; nucleotides outside the gene matches: 9. The CDR3 sequence is 17 residues long. The CDR3 sequence: CASSPGLAGGPRDEQFF. CDR3 nucleotide sequence: TGCGCCAGCAGCCCGGGACTAGCGGGAGGGCCTAGGGATGAGCAGTTCTTC.

Comment on this clone: The identical CDR3 is also encoded by other nucleotide sequences in the sample. The chain has TRBV5-1 and TRBJ1-1; 7 nucleotides align to TRBD1. Germline V gene lookup returns CDR1 SGHRS and CDR2 YFSETQ. CDR3 length: 14 amino acids. V was clipped by 0 bases and J by 1 base; unmatched bases: 0. In nucleotides, the CDR3 is TGCGCCAGCAGCTTGGAGGGGGCGAACACTGAAGCTTTCTTT. It is translated as CASSLEGANTEAFF.

The CDR3 here is CASSFDRLNEKLFF. In nucleotides, the CDR3 is TGTGCCAGCAGCTTTGACAGGCTTAATGAAAAACTGTTTTTT. The V call is TRBV5-4, the J call TRBJ1-4; tentatively, D is TRBD1 (6 bases). Trimming shortened V by 2 bases and J by 4 bases, and 9 bases separated the two germline ends. The germline gives CDR1 SGHNT, CDR2 YYREEE (reference sequence). This CDR3 has 14 amino acids.